The text below deals with one T cell receptor (beta chain). CDR1 MNHEY and CDR2 SMNVEV come from the germline V gene (reference sequence). The CDR3 contains 15 residues. V gave up 2 bases and J gave up 7 bases; unmatched junction bases: 4. Sequencing used immunoSEQ multiplex PCR; TCRdb keeps in-frame clones, though not all of them. This table has over 70,000 clones, 80% to 90% appearing once. This specimen belongs to a study of OX40 agonist ivuxolimab in advanced cancers. The sequence derives from an adult with an advanced solid tumor such as melanoma, head and neck, liver or kidney cancer. The sample in question was CD4+ or CD8+ T cells sorted from blood, obtained in a trial of the OX40 agonist ivuxolimab. The chain combines TRBV27 with TRBJ2-1; the match to TRBD2 covers 11 bases. For the CDR3, the DNA is TGTGCCAGCAGTTTACCACTAGCGGGGGCTAATGAGCAGTTCTTC. Amino acids: CASSLPLAGANEQFF.